This T cell receptor (beta chain) was found in a study of blood T cell repertoires in COVID-19. Across the whole study: Some COVID-19 samples were acute and others convalescent; all came from the United States, Italy and Spain.

Using immunoSEQ multiplex PCR, the repertoire was profiled, and TCRdb retains in-frame clones only, with some absent. The data show around 250,000 clones, 80% to 85% seen once. V was pared by 8 bases and J by 3 bases, with 10 bases between. This CDR3 region has 12 residues. Germline CDR1 WNHNN, CDR2 SYGVQD (reference sequence). The gene calls are TRBV10-1 and TRBJ1-2; possibly TRBD1 for D (6 bases). The sample comprised peripheral blood. The receptor comes from a woman aged 18-29 years with acute or convalescent COVID-19. The CDR3 DNA follows: TGCGCCAGCGGACGGACAGACTATGGCTACACCTTC. It is translated as CASGRTDYGYTF.